The 19 T cell receptor beta chains given below trace back to one sample, sequenced in a study of blood T cells in healthy people across ages. With a J-beta primer mix and a sample-barcoded 5' primer, a second PCR ran about 6 to 11 cycles. A single record per CDR3 protein comes from TCRdb applying MiXCR to the 5' RACE reads. The sample has around 780,000 distinct CDR3 sequences, roughly 24% seen once; the top ten hold approximately 2.9%. This sample was also put to use in a study of T cells of mothers and their children.

Sequences were obtained from blood. These receptors were obtained from a boy aged 10-17 years in good health.

The chain recombines TRBV5-5 with TRBJ2-2; D may be TRBD2 (5 bases). The V end was cut by 4 bases, the J end by 5 bases, with 9 bases between. CDR1 and CDR2 from the germline V gene are SGHKS and YYEKEE (reference sequence). This CDR3 region has 13 residues. This chain's CDR3 is CASSPDWTGELFF. The CDR3 DNA is TGTGCCAGCAGCCCGGACTGGACCGGGGAGCTGTTTTTT.

In DNA form, the CDR3 reads TGCAGCGCCGAAGGAGGGAAAACCTACGAGCAGTACTTC. Its translation: CSAEGGKTYEQYF. The chain combines TRBV29-1 with TRBJ2-7, with D perhaps TRBD2 (6 bases). V lost 7 bases and J 2 bases, leaving 15 bases between the germline ends. CDR3 length: 13 residues. Germline V gives CDR1 SQVTM, CDR2 ANQGSEA.

This clonotype was found a few times. This rearrangement joins TRBV7-6 to TRBJ1-4, with 8 bases fitting TRBD1. CDR3 size: 17 residues. V gave up 10 bases and J gave up 2 bases; unmatched junction bases: 15. CDR1 and CDR2 from the germline V gene are SGHVS and FNYEAQ. The CDR3 spells CATGTGIPHGTNEKLFF. In nucleotides, the CDR3 is TGTGCCACTGGGACAGGAATACCCCATGGCACTAATGAAAAACTGTTTTTT.

This rearrangement joins TRBV20-1 to TRBJ1-1; D is perhaps TRBD1 (6 bases). There are 18 residues in the CDR3. The V gene lost 2 bases and the J gene lost 0 bases, with 22 bases spanning the gap. Germline V gives CDR1 DFQATT, CDR2 SNEGSKA (reference sequence). The CDR3 reads CSARPSRGAVGMNTEAFF. The CDR3 bases are TGCAGTGCTAGACCATCGCGGGGGGCGGTTGGGATGAACACTGAAGCTTTCTTT.

With respect to this clonotype: Germline is not matched at one junction end, which may reflect a read error. The chain is built from TRBV7-9 and TRBJ2-6, with D unclear. The CDR3 sequence is 13 residues long. The V gene's germline CDR1 is SEHNR and CDR2 FQNEAQ (reference sequence). The CDR3 DNA sequence: TGTGCCGGCAGCTCCTCTGGGGCCAACGTCCTGACTTTC. Encoded protein: CAGSSSGANVLTF.

V gene TRBV5-5 combines with J gene TRBJ2-2; tentatively, D is TRBD2 (5 bases). CDR3 length: 15 residues. V lost 7 bases and J lost 2, with 15 bases in between. Germline CDR1 SGHKS, CDR2 YYEKEE (reference sequence). The CDR3 coding sequence is TGTGCCAGCGGACTCAGCCCCACCAACACCGGGGAGCTGTTTTTT. This gives the protein CASGLSPTNTGELFF.

The chain links TRBV9 to TRBJ2-1; possibly TRBD2 for D (6 bases). Germline V gene data show CDR1 as SGDLS and CDR2 as YYNGEE. V shed 0 bases and J shed 0 bases, with 10 bases lying between them. CDR3 size: 16 residues. Here the CDR3 DNA reads TGTGCCAGCAGCGTAGCTGGGGGGACCTCCTACAATGAGCAGTTCTTC. Amino acids: CASSVAGGTSYNEQFF.

The chain couples TRBV5-1 to TRBJ1-6, with D unresolved. Looked up from germline, CDR1 is SGHRS and CDR2 is YFSETQ. V lost 4 bases and J 9 bases, leaving 17 bases between the germline ends. The CDR3 sequence is 15 residues long. CDR3 DNA sequence: TGCGCCAGCAGCGAGGACCCAGCCCTGCGTTCACCCCTCCACTTT. It is translated as CASSEDPALRSPLHF. The full variable domain, rest sourced from reference TRBV5-1 and TRBJ1-6, is KAGVTQTPRYLIKTRGQQVTLSCSPISGHRSVSWYQQTPGQGLQFLFEYFSETQRNKGNFPGRFSGRQFSNSRSEMNVSTLELGDSALYLCASSEDPALRSPLHFGNGTRLTVT.

The chain links TRBV28 to TRBJ2-5; D may be TRBD2 (6 bases). The germline V and J ends were trimmed by 6 bases and 7 bases, with 18 bases remaining between them. Germline V gene lookup returns CDR1 MDHEN and CDR2 SYDVKM. This CDR3 is 14 amino acids long. The CDR3 region is CASRPPGGRGTQYF. CDR3 DNA sequence: TGTGCCAGCAGGCCCCCCGGGGGTAGAGGGACCCAGTACTTC.

This clonotype was observed a handful of times. The CDR3 region has the DNA TGTGCCAGCAGCTGGACTGGCGGCTCTGGGGCCAACGTCCTGACTTTC. This sequence encodes CASSWTGGSGANVLTF. The chain uses TRBV7-3 and TRBJ2-6; weak D call: TRBD2 (5 bases). Trimming removed 4 bases at V and 0 bases at J, with 10 bases between. CDR1 and CDR2 (germline): SGHTA, FQGTGA. There are 16 residues in the CDR3. Combining the CDR3 with reference TRBV7-3 and TRBJ2-6 gives the whole variable domain GAGVSQTPSNKVTEKGKYVELRCDPISGHTALYWYRQSLGQGPEFLIYFQGTGAADDSGLPNDRFFAVRPEGSVSTLKIQRTERGDSAVYLCASSWTGGSGANVLTFGAGSRLTVL.

This clonotype was counted only a few times. The J gene is TRBJ1-3, the V gene TRBV27; D is unresolved. This CDR3 is built from 15 residues. Germline lookup yields CDR1 MNHEY and CDR2 SMNVEV (reference sequence). The germline V and J ends were trimmed by 0 bases and 0 bases, with 6 bases remaining between them. The CDR3: CASSLSSTSGNTIYF. CDR3 in DNA: TGTGCCAGCAGTTTATCAAGCACCTCTGGAAACACCATATATTTT.

The chain carries TRBV7-9 and TRBJ2-1, with D possibly being TRBD2 (5 bases). The CDR3 sequence is 16 residues long. Between the trimmed V and J ends, which lost 1 base and 5 bases, there was a span of 15 bases. In germline, CDR1 is SEHNR, CDR2 FQNEAQ (reference sequence). The CDR3 DNA reads as TGTGCCAGCAGCTTAGGAGCCGGGGTTTCTCACAATGAGCAGTTCTTC. This codes for CASSLGAGVSHNEQFF.

The chain combines TRBV28 with TRBJ1-5; no reliable D call. Germline assignment: CDR1 MDHEN and CDR2 SYDVKM. V lost 7 bases and J 5 bases, leaving 3 bases between the germline ends. The CDR3 has 10 residues. The CDR3 protein is CASNHQPQHF. CDR3 nucleotides: TGTGCCAGCAATCATCAGCCCCAGCATTTT.

This chain uses TRBV29-1 with TRBJ2-1, with TRBD2 as a possible D gene (6 bases). The CDR3 is 13 amino acids. The V end lost 6 bases, the J end lost 8 bases, and 17 bases lay between the germline ends. Per the germline V gene, CDR1 is SQVTM and CDR2 is ANQGSEA. CDR3 nucleotides: TGCAGCGTCACTAGCATCTTAATCTATGAGCAGTTCTTC. Translated, it gives CSVTSILIYEQFF.

The chain uses TRBV10-2 and TRBJ1-1; a possible D gene is TRBD1 (5 bases). Germline V lookup: CDR1 WSHSY, CDR2 SAAADI. The CDR3 is 15 amino acids. Trimming left V 4 bases short and J 1 base short, with 13 bases between. The CDR3 protein is CASSAQLTENTEAFF. As DNA, the CDR3 is TGCGCCAGCAGTGCCCAGCTGACAGAGAACACTGAAGCTTTCTTT.

This clonotype appeared a few times. In DNA, the CDR3 is TGCAGTGCTAAGGACGGGGGTTGGGAACACAATGAGCAGTTCTTC. It yields the protein CSAKDGGWEHNEQFF. The genes are TRBV20-1 and TRBJ2-5; D possibly corresponds to TRBD2 (6 bases). The tail of the sequence fits TRBJ2-1 better, so the J call may be wrong. The V gene's germline CDR1 is DFQATT and CDR2 SNEGSKA (reference sequence). CDR3 length: 15 residues.

This sequence joins TRBV6-1 and TRBJ2-7; D might be TRBD1 or TRBD2, each matching 5 bases. The CDR3 contains 12 residues. V was shortened by 2 bases and J by 9 bases, with 11 bases between the two germline ends. Germline CDR1 reads MNHNS; CDR2 reads SASEGT. CDR3 in DNA: TGTGCCAGCAGTGAACAGGGAGCCGCGCAGTACTTC. Encoded protein: CASSEQGAAQYF.

This clonotype was picked up a small number of times. One end of the junction does not line up with germline, which may come from a read error. CDR3 nucleotide sequence: TGTGCCTGCAGTTCGACCGTTAAGAACACTGAAGCTTTCTTT. Amino acids: CACSSTVKNTEAFF. The genes are TRBV12-3 or TRBV12-4 and TRBJ1-1; D gene ambiguous. CDR3 size: 14 residues.

The chain uses TRBV20-1 and TRBJ1-3, with D hard to call. The CDR3 contains 13 residues. Germline CDR1 reads DFQATT; CDR2 reads SNEGSKA (reference sequence). V was shortened by 3 bases and J by 4 bases, with 10 bases between the two germline ends. The CDR3 sequence is CSASYQSGNTIYF. In DNA form, the CDR3 reads TGCAGTGCTAGTTACCAGTCCGGAAACACCATATATTTT.